The clone carrying this T cell receptor (beta chain) has more than one count but fewer than ten. Its specificity is unknown. This CDR3 has 16 amino acids. Per the germline V gene, CDR1 is SGHDN and CDR2 is FVKESK. With V trimmed by 1 base and J by 1 base, 5 bases remained unmatched. The sample belongs to a study of beta chain features in type 1 diabetes. Turning to the study itself: Age, gender, cell numbers and subset yield matched between patients and controls. Study-level points and caveats: Although PCR might favor shorter templates, it would do so equally in patients and controls.

TCRB transcripts that were expressed got sequenced, as all of the isolated RNA had been reverse transcribed. TCRdb's copy holds only in-frame clones and misses some; the assay was immunoSEQ multiplex PCR. Among about 360,000 clones listed, roughly 12% were seen once. The clonotype was recovered from a man younger than 35 in good health. Sequencing was carried out using naive CD4+ T cells from blood. The chain has TRBV14 and TRBJ1-1; 8 bases are a match to TRBD1. The CDR3 reads CASSQGAGGENTEAFF. The CDR3 DNA follows: TGTGCCAGCAGCCAAGGGGCAGGGGGCGAGAACACTGAAGCTTTCTTT.